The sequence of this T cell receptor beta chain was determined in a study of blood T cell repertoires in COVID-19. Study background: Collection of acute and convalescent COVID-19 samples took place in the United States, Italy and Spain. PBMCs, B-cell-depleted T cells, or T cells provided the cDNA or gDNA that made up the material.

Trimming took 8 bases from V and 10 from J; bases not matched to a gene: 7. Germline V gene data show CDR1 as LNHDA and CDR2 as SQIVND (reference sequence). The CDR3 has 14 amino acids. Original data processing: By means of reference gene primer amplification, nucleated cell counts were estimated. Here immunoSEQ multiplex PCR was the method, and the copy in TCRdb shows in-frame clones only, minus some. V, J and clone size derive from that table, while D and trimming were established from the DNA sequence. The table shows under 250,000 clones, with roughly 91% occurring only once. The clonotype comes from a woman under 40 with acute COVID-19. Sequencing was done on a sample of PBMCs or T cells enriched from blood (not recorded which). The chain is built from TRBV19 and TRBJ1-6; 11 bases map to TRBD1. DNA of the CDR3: TGTGCCAGTGGGACCGGGACAGGGGGGTCACCCCTCCACTTT. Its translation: CASGTGTGGSPLHF.